The present TCR beta chain was sequenced within a study of T cell changes during pregnancy in multiple sclerosis. The CDR3 has 15 amino acids. Per the germline V gene, CDR1 is KGHSH and CDR2 is LQKENI. J gave up 5 bases and V 6 bases, and 11 bases lay outside the gene matches. Clones were read by immunoSEQ multiplex PCR, and TCRdb kept only the in-frame ones, dropping some. The table has 75,000 to 95,000 clones, approximately 90% seen once. The sequence was collected from a female donor in good health, enrolled as a control in a pregnancy study. The specimen comprised peripheral blood, sampled in the first trimester of pregnancy. V gene TRBV18 combines with J gene TRBJ1-1, with 8 bases that match TRBD1. This chain's CDR3 is CASSEDRELGTEAFF. DNA for the CDR3: TGTGCCAGCTCCGAGGACAGGGAATTAGGGACTGAAGCTTTCTTT.